This T cell receptor beta chain emerged from a study of human T cells and chemical hapten exposure. Whole-study context: Small volume differences among pooled libraries mainly caused per-sample TCR yield variation.

Remarks on this clonotype: Its antigen is unknown.

MiXCR, applied by TCRdb to the RACE reads, yields one record per CDR3 protein. The sample has 90,000 to 120,000 distinct CDR3 sequences; roughly 11% are singletons. Study findings and constraints: Among TCRs, those above 1 in 1000 frequency were unaffected by DPC sensitization.

Described time point: patch test 1, 2 weeks after DPC sensitization. The treatment: therapeutic diphenylcyclopropenone sensitization with weekly scalp DPC. The CDR3 spans 13 residues. In germline, CDR1 is GTSNPN, CDR2 SVGIG (reference sequence). V was pared by 5 bases and J by 5 bases, with 15 bases between. Source: whole blood, taken in connection with sensitization to the hapten diphenylcyclopropenone (DPC). This TCR came from a woman in her thirties or forties with alopecia areata. Some clones in this sample may be carry-over from other donors' samples. The chain combines TRBV30 with TRBJ1-2; D is uncertain. CDR3 in amino acids: CAWSDQGLYGYTF. In nucleotides, the CDR3 is TGTGCCTGGTCCGACCAAGGACTTTATGGCTACACCTTC.